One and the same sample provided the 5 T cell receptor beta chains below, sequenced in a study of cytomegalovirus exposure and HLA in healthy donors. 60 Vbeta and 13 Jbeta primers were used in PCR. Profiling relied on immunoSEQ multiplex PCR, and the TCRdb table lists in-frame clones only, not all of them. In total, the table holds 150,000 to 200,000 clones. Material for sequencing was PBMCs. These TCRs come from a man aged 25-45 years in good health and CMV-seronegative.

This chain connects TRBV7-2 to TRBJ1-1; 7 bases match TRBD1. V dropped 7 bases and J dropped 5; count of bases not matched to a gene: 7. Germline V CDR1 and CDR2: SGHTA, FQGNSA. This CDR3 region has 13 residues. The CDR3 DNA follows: TGTGCCAGCAAAACAGGGGACTGGACTGAAGCTTTCTTT. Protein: CASKTGDWTEAFF.

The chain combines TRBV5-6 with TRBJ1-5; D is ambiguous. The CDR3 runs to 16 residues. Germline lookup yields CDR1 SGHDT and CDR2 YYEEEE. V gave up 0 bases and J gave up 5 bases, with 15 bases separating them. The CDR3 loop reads CASSLGGADFDQPQHF. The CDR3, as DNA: TGTGCCAGCAGCTTGGGTGGCGCGGATTTCGATCAGCCCCAGCATTTT. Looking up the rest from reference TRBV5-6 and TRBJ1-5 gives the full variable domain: DAGVTQSPTHLIKTRGQQVTLRCSPKSGHDTVSWYQQALGQGPQFIFQYYEEEERQRGNFPDRFSGHQFPNYSSELNVNALLLGDSALYLCASSLGGADFDQPQHFGDGTRLSIL.

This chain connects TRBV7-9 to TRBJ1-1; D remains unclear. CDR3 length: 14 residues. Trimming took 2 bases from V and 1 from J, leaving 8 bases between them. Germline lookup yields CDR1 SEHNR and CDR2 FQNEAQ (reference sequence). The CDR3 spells CASSLIGRNTEAFF. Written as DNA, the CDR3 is TGTGCCAGCAGCTTAATAGGGAGGAACACTGAAGCTTTCTTT.

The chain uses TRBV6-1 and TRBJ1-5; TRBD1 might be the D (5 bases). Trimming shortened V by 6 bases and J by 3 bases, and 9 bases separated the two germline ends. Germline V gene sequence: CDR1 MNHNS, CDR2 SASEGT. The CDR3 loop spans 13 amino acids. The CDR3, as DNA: TGTGCCAGCAGAGGACACGTCAATCAGCCCCAGCATTTT. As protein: CASRGHVNQPQHF.

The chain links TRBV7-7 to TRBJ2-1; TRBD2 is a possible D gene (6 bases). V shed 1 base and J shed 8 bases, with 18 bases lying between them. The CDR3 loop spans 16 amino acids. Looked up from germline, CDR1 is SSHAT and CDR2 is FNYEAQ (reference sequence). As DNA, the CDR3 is TGTGCCAGCAGCTTAGGTCTCCCGGGAGAGGGGTATGAGCAGTTCTTC. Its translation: CASSLGLPGEGYEQFF.